Each of the 30 T cell receptor beta chains below was sequenced from the same sample in a study of T cells in Graves' hyperthyroidism and ophthalmopathy. Amplified TCR beta CDR3 regions derived from RNA transcripts. HTBI primers drove first-round RT-PCR of the TCR CDR3. TCRdb re-derived calls from the multiplex PCR reads in MiXCR, one entry per CDR3 protein. The sample has about 640,000 distinct CDR3 sequences, 20% to 25% seen once; the top ten hold roughly a third. The material sequenced was blood. The receptor set was obtained from a man aged 25 to 45 with Graves' ophthalmopathy.

The chain recombines TRBV4-1 with TRBJ2-7, with D possibly TRBD2 on 5 matching bases. Trimming took 0 bases from V and 0 from J, leaving 12 bases between them. Per germline, CDR1 MGHRA and CDR2 YSYEKL. The CDR3 covers 16 residues. The CDR3 coding sequence is TGCGCCAGCAGCCAAGATGACGGCGAGGGCTCCTACGAGCAGTACTTC. Its translation is CASSQDDGEGSYEQYF.

In regard to this clonotype: Its ends do not fully match the called genes, so a read error is possible. J is TRBJ1-1 and V is TRBV20-1; D call uncertain. The germline V gene encodes CDR1 DFQATT and CDR2 SNEGSKA (reference sequence). The CDR3 length is 12 residues. The CDR3 nucleotides read TGCAGTGCTAGGGACGTGAACACTGAAGCTCTCTTT. Its protein product is CSARDVNTEALF.

This clonotype showed up many times. The CDR3 DNA sequence: TGTGCCAGCAGTTCCGTAACGCTAGGCACAGATACGCAGTATTTT. As protein: CASSSVTLGTDTQYF. The gene calls are TRBV27 and TRBJ2-3; D unresolved. The germline V gene encodes CDR1 MNHEY and CDR2 SMNVEV (reference sequence). The CDR3 spans 15 residues. V was shortened by 4 bases and J by 1 base, with 12 bases between the two germline ends.

This chain joins TRBV5-1 and TRBJ1-2; no firm D call. This CDR3 region has 16 residues. Trimming took off 0 bases at V and 2 bases at J, with 14 bases between the two ends. The germline CDR1 and CDR2 sequences are SGHRS and YFSETQ. The CDR3 coding sequence is TGCGCCAGCAGCTTGGTCCCAGGCGGCACAAACTATGGCTACACCTTC. Protein sequence: CASSLVPGGTNYGYTF. Drawing the rest from reference TRBV5-1 and TRBJ1-2, the complete variable domain is KAGVTQTPRYLIKTRGQQVTLSCSPISGHRSVSWYQQTPGQGLQFLFEYFSETQRNKGNFPGRFSGRQFSNSRSEMNVSTLELGDSALYLCASSLVPGGTNYGYTFGSGTRLTVV.

This chain uses TRBV29-1 with TRBJ2-3, with TRBD2 matching 7 bases. The CDR3 totals 13 residues. After removal of 6 bases from V and 2 bases from J, the junction contained 5 bases not matched to a gene. CDR1 is SQVTM and CDR2 is ANQGSEA in the germline V gene. The CDR3 region is CSVGDYLTDTQYF. Here the CDR3 DNA reads TGCAGCGTGGGGGACTATCTCACAGATACGCAGTATTTT.

This clonotype was observed a few times. The chain carries TRBV4-1 and TRBJ1-1; perhaps TRBD1 as D (6 bases). Germline loops: CDR1 MGHRA, CDR2 YSYEKL. V lost 5 bases and J 5 bases, leaving 18 bases between the germline ends. This CDR3 is 15 amino acids long. CDR3 nucleotides: TGCGCCAGCAGCACCCAAAAGAGGGGGGATACTGAAGCTTTCTTT. Translation gives CASSTQKRGDTEAFF.

This clonotype was seen many times. In DNA form, the CDR3 reads TGTGCCAGCAGTGCCGGGACATGGTCCTACGAGCAGTACTTC. Translation gives CASSAGTWSYEQYF. This sequence joins TRBV6-1 and TRBJ2-7; a possible D gene is TRBD1 (6 bases). This CDR3 spans 14 amino acids. Germline loops: CDR1 MNHNS, CDR2 SASEGT. Trimming took off 4 bases at V and 1 base at J, with 11 bases between the two ends.

This clonotype was found a few times. The chain has TRBV18 and TRBJ1-1; 11 bases map to TRBD1. Germline lookup yields CDR1 KGHSH and CDR2 LQKENI. The CDR3 sequence is 14 residues long. V shed 4 bases and J 6 bases; nucleotides not matched to a gene: 4. The CDR3 DNA reads as TGTGCCAGCTCACTACGGACAGGGGGCTCTGAAGCTTTCTTT. It translates to CASSLRTGGSEAFF. Using reference TRBV18 and TRBJ1-1 for the parts outside the CDR3, the full variable domain is NAGVMQNPRHLVRRRGQEARLRCSPMKGHSHVYWYRQLPEEGLKFMVYLQKENIIDESGMPKERFSAEFPKEGPSILRIQQVVRGDSAAYFCASSLRTGGSEAFFGQGTRLTVV.

The table lists this clonotype with a few counts. The V gene is TRBV6-1, the J gene TRBJ2-2, with TRBD1 matching 7 bases. The length of the CDR3 is 14 residues. The germline CDR1 and CDR2 sequences are MNHNS and SASEGT. V shed 4 bases, J shed 7 bases, and the junction held 6 bases outside the gene matches. Here the CDR3 reads CASSADRYNGELFF. DNA of the CDR3: TGTGCCAGCAGTGCGGACAGGTACAACGGGGAGCTGTTTTTT.

This clonotype has only a few counts. This chain links TRBV4-3 with TRBJ1-1; no firm D call. This CDR3 is built from 17 residues. Germline CDR1 reads LGHNA; CDR2 reads YSLEER. V lost 0 bases to trimming and J lost 0 bases, with 14 bases between them. The CDR3: CASSQEIREVLNTEAFF. The CDR3 DNA is TGCGCCAGCAGCCAAGAAATTAGGGAAGTCCTGAACACTGAAGCTTTCTTT.

The chain recombines TRBV30 with TRBJ2-7; 7 nucleotides agree with TRBD1. Germline V gene data show CDR1 as GTSNPN and CDR2 as SVGIG (reference sequence). After removal of 1 base from V and 2 bases from J, the junction contained 5 bases not matched to a gene. This CDR3 spans 14 amino acids. The CDR3 is CAWSAGTAPYEQYF. CDR3 bases: TGTGCCTGGAGTGCCGGGACAGCTCCCTACGAGCAGTACTTC. The full variable domain, in which reference TRBV30 and TRBJ2-7 provide the parts outside the CDR3, is SQTIHQWPATLVQPVGSPLSLECTVEGTSNPNLYWYRQAAGRGLQLLFYSVGIGQISSEVPQNLSASRPQDRQFILSSKKLLLSDSGFYLCAWSAGTAPYEQYFGPGTRLTVT.

This clonotype was seen ten or more times. This chain connects TRBV5-1 to TRBJ1-2, with 9 bases identical to TRBD1. This CDR3 is built from 15 residues. Germline CDR1 and CDR2: SGHRS and YFSETQ. V lost 0 bases and J lost 7; bases outside the gene matches: 7. CDR3 nucleotides: TGCGCCAGCAGCTTGGATGGGACAGGGAGCGGTGGCTACACCTTC. Protein sequence: CASSLDGTGSGGYTF. Full variable domain (outside the CDR3, taken from reference TRBV5-1 and TRBJ1-2): KAGVTQTPRYLIKTRGQQVTLSCSPISGHRSVSWYQQTPGQGLQFLFEYFSETQRNKGNFPGRFSGRQFSNSRSEMNVSTLELGDSALYLCASSLDGTGSGGYTFGSGTRLTVV.

The CDR3 bases are TGTGCCAGCAGTCAACAGGGTCCACCTAGCACAGATACGCAGTATTTT. This codes for CASSQQGPPSTDTQYF. The chain is built from TRBV6-4 and TRBJ2-3; the D gene is possibly TRBD1 (6 bases). There are 16 residues in the CDR3. CDR1 and CDR2 from the germline V gene are MRHNA and SNTAGT. The V end was cut by 5 bases, the J end by 0 bases, with 15 bases between.

This clonotype showed up just a few times. The chain couples TRBV6-2 or TRBV6-3 to TRBJ2-3; TRBD2 is a possible D gene (6 bases). This CDR3 spans 15 amino acids. Germline CDR1 MNHEY, CDR2 SVGEGT. Trimming pared 6 bases from V and 0 bases from J, leaving 13 bases between. CDR3: CASSDWGESTDTQYF. The CDR3 DNA reads as TGTGCCAGCAGCGATTGGGGGGAGAGCACAGATACGCAGTATTTT.

This clonotype appeared many times. The chain is built from TRBV5-1 and TRBJ2-1; 8 nucleotides match TRBD1. The CDR3 runs 15 residues. V lost 2 bases to trimming and J lost 6 bases; unmatched junction nucleotides: 7. CDR1 and CDR2 from the germline V gene are SGHRS and YFSETQ. CDR3 coding DNA: TGCGCCAGCAGCTTACCCGGGACAGGACTCAATGAGCAGTTCTTC. Translation: CASSLPGTGLNEQFF.

In its sample, this clonotype was seen a few times. The V and J genes are TRBV28 and TRBJ2-7; 8 bases agree with TRBD1. The CDR3 extends over 16 amino acids. V shed 4 bases and J 3 bases; nucleotides not matched to a gene: 11. Germline V gene data show CDR1 as MDHEN and CDR2 as SYDVKM. The DNA of the CDR3 is TGTGCCAGCAGTTCCTCCCTGGGACAGGTCTTCTACGAGCAGTACTTC. Its translation is CASSSSLGQVFYEQYF.

This clonotype was found a few times. The V and J genes are TRBV12-3 or TRBV12-4 and TRBJ1-1; D gene ambiguous. CDR3 size: 15 residues. The ends were cut back, 10 bases at V and 0 bases at J, with 18 bases in the middle. CDR3 sequence: CATTLKKELNTEAFF. The CDR3 DNA reads TGTGCCACGACACTAAAGAAGGAATTGAACACTGAAGCTTTCTTT.

This clonotype was detected many times. The chain carries TRBV28 and TRBJ2-2; 16 bases agree with TRBD2. The CDR3 length is 20 residues. V lost 6 bases, J lost 5 bases, and 15 bases stayed unmatched. Germline V gives CDR1 MDHEN, CDR2 SYDVKM. The CDR3 region is CASSLSLGTSGRAWTGELFF. The DNA of the CDR3 is TGTGCCAGCAGCCTGTCCCTGGGGACTAGCGGGAGGGCCTGGACCGGGGAGCTGTTTTTT.

This clonotype was found many times. This rearrangement joins TRBV7-2 to TRBJ1-5; 9 nucleotides align to TRBD1. The CDR3 runs to 14 residues. V dropped 5 bases and J dropped 8; count of bases not matched to a gene: 7. In germline, CDR1 is SGHTA, CDR2 FQGNSA. This chain's CDR3 is CASSRGQGGEPQHF. The CDR3 DNA is TGTGCCAGCAGCAGGGGACAGGGAGGGGAGCCCCAGCATTTT.

This clonotype has a count of ten or more. The limits of the CDR3 on the DNA are not certain, so only TCRdb's listed CDR3 is given. The CDR3 is CASSFGQGTATF. The chain has TRBV3-1 and TRBJ1-2; the D call of TRBD1 is as the table states it, not checked on the DNA. Germline V CDR1 and CDR2: LGHDT, YNNKEL (reference sequence). The CDR3 length equals 12 residues, ends included.

This clonotype was detected ten times or more. The chain uses TRBV3-1 and TRBJ2-7; D ambiguous. V lost 3 bases to trimming and J lost 3 bases, with 15 bases between them. The CDR3 length is 15 residues. Looked up from germline, CDR1 is LGHDT and CDR2 is YNNKEL (reference sequence). CDR3 in amino acids: CASSHAWQSDYEQYF. CDR3 coding DNA: TGTGCCAGCAGCCATGCTTGGCAGTCGGACTACGAGCAGTACTTC.

This clonotype was counted between two and nine times. The rearrangement uses TRBV6-5 and TRBJ2-1; 9 bases are shared with TRBD1. From germline, CDR1 is MNHEY and CDR2 SVGAGI. The CDR3 contains 14 residues. The V segment lost 4 bases and the J segment 9 bases; nucleotides outside the gene matches: 7. The CDR3 region is CASSWGQGNAEQFF. CDR3 coding DNA: TGTGCCAGCAGTTGGGGACAGGGTAATGCTGAGCAGTTCTTC.

The chain employs TRBV6-1 and TRBJ2-7; possible D gene TRBD1, 6 bases. The CDR3 consists of 13 residues. The V and J ends lost 6 bases and 5 bases respectively, with 14 bases between them. Germline CDR1 reads MNHNS; CDR2 reads SASEGT. The CDR3 DNA is TGTGCCAGCAGCCCGACAGGACTGCACGAGCAGTACTTC. It translates to CASSPTGLHEQYF.

At least ten counts were recorded for this clonotype. This chain uses TRBV6-2 or TRBV6-3 with TRBJ2-5, with TRBD2 identical over 9 bases. The CDR3 is 17 amino acids. V was pared by 0 bases and J by 4 bases, with 9 bases of the junction left unmatched. Germline loops: CDR1 MNHEY, CDR2 SVGEGT. DNA of the CDR3: TGTGCCAGCAGTTACTCGACGGCGCGGGAGGGCCGAGAGACCCAGTACTTC. Protein sequence: CASSYSTAREGRETQYF.

This clonotype came up a few times. The chain recombines TRBV10-3 with TRBJ2-1; D is uncertain. Trimming took off 0 bases at V and 6 bases at J, with 12 bases between the two ends. This CDR3 has 15 residues. Germline loops: CDR1 ENHRY, CDR2 SYGVKD. CDR3 nucleotides: TGTGCCATCAGTGAGTCCAAAGAGCTGTCCAATGAGCAGTTCTTC. Translating gives CAISESKELSNEQFF.

The chain recombines TRBV2 with TRBJ2-7; D tentatively reads TRBD1 or TRBD2 (6 bases each). The V and J ends lost 4 bases and 2 bases respectively, with 9 bases between them. The CDR3 extends over 13 amino acids. Per germline, CDR1 SNHLY and CDR2 FYNNEI. CDR3 sequence: CASSARGAYEQYF. The DNA of the CDR3 is TGTGCCAGCAGTGCTAGGGGGGCCTACGAGCAGTACTTC. Drawing the rest from reference TRBV2 and TRBJ2-7, the complete variable domain is EPEVTQTPSHQVTQMGQEVILRCVPISNHLYFYWYRQILGQKVEFLVSFYNNEISEKSEIFDDQFSVERPDGSNFTLKIRSTKLEDSAMYFCASSARGAYEQYFGPGTRLTVT.

The genes are TRBV6-1 and TRBJ2-4, with 9 bases fitting TRBD1. The CDR3 runs to 15 residues. V was pared by 7 bases and J by 2 bases, with 6 bases of the junction left unmatched. Germline values: CDR1 MNHNS, CDR2 SASEGT. The CDR3 region is CASIPQGATKNIQYF. DNA of the CDR3: TGTGCCAGCATCCCACAGGGGGCGACCAAAAACATTCAGTACTTC.

The CDR3 loop is CATSRFWDASDTQYF. The CDR3 coding sequence is TGTGCCACCAGCAGGTTTTGGGACGCCTCAGATACGCAGTATTTT. This chain links TRBV15 with TRBJ2-3; D might be TRBD1 or TRBD2, each matching 5 bases. Germline-derived CDR1 and CDR2 are LNHNV and YYDKDF (reference sequence). CDR3 length equals 15 residues. V was shortened by 3 bases and J by 4 bases, with 14 bases between the two germline ends.

This clonotype was observed a few times. The chain links TRBV7-9 to TRBJ2-2, with 13 bases aligning to TRBD2. V dropped 5 bases and J dropped 3; count of bases not matched to a gene: 6. The CDR3 is made up of 17 amino acids. Germline loops: CDR1 SEHNR, CDR2 FQNEAQ (reference sequence). The CDR3 DNA is TGTGCCAGCAGCCCGGGACTAGCGGGACCTTACACCGGGGAGCTGTTTTTT. It specifies CASSPGLAGPYTGELFF. Full variable domain (remainder filled in from reference TRBV7-9 and TRBJ2-2): DTGVSQNPRHKITKRGQNVTFRCDPISEHNRLYWYRQTLGQGPEFLTYFQNEAQLEKSRLLSDRFSAERPKGSFSTLEIQRTEQGDSAMYLCASSPGLAGPYTGELFFGEGSRLTVL.

This clonotype was observed a few times. The CDR3 reads CASSPGQGRYAFF. CDR3 DNA: TGTGCCAGCTCACCGGGACAGGGGAGGTATGCTTTCTTT. The chain carries TRBV18 and TRBJ1-1, with TRBD1 matching over 10 bases. The CDR3 runs 13 residues. Germline CDR1 and CDR2: KGHSH and LQKENI. Losses at the gene ends were 3 bases for V and 11 bases for J; bases not matched to a gene: 6. Based on the CDR3 plus reference TRBV18 and TRBJ1-1, the full variable domain is NAGVMQNPRHLVRRRGQEARLRCSPMKGHSHVYWYRQLPEEGLKFMVYLQKENIIDESGMPKERFSAEFPKEGPSILRIQQVVRGDSAAYFCASSPGQGRYAFFGQGTRLTVV.